This TCR beta chain was obtained from a study of PD-1 blockade in classical Hodgkin lymphoma (dated by TCRdb to 2018 to 2021). About the full investigation: Nivolumab dosing was 3 mg/kg intravenously every 2 weeks, continuing until either disease progression or unacceptable toxicity. To define a peripheral blood immune signature of response to PD-1 blockade in classical Hodgkin lymphoma, the study combined TCR beta sequencing with CyTOF.

Of note for this clone: Its antigen is still unknown. No base quality information exists; no much larger clone differs at one position.

General findings and caveats noted by the study authors: The study covered only a single clinical trial cohort, and the causes of the repertoire differences, possibly disease activity or prior therapy, were still not defined. Baseline diversity similar to that of newly diagnosed patients was observed in trial patients achieving complete response, whereas significantly lower diversity was observed in partial responders and progressors. By C4D1, a significant rise was seen in CD4+ TCR diversity but not in CD8+ TCR diversity (p=0.0027 vs p=0.16), and the rise was most apparent among complete responders (p=0.02). Diversity was lower in patients who began nivolumab less than 1 year after ASCT, so these patients were left out of later analyses to avoid confounding by immune reconstitution. Baseline TCR diversity was reported to be lower in newly diagnosed patients than in healthy donors, and even lower in relapsed/refractory patients.

This specimen's time point label, interpreted: cycle 1 day 1 (C1D1), immediately before nivolumab initiation. Relapse after autologous stem cell transplantation had occurred in all trial patients, and cohorts A, B and C were distinguished by prior brentuximab vedotin exposure. The trial cohort comprised 56 patients with relapsed/refractory classical Hodgkin lymphoma whose best overall responses were complete response, partial response or progressive disease. Single-agent nivolumab was administered to trial patients in the multi-cohort phase II CheckMate 205 trial. Best overall response was determined by an independent review committee according to the 2007 International Working Group response criteria. Trial PBMCs were obtained immediately prior to nivolumab initiation (C1D1) and on therapy at cycle 2 day 1 and cycle 4 day 1. Peripheral blood was collected in 8 mL Vacutainer Cell Preparation Tubes, from which PBMCs were isolated by centrifugation and then cryopreserved.

Genomic DNA was extracted with the Qiagen DNeasy kit from unsorted PBMCs and from negatively selected CD4+ and CD8+ fractions. TCR beta CDR3 regions were subjected to amplification by immunoSEQ multiplex PCR with primers that anneal to V and J segments. A synthetic immune receptor repertoire was used to minimize amplification bias, and any residual bias was removed computationally once sequencing was done. Concerning the study's data processing: Repertoire diversity was quantified as the Shannon entropy index using custom Python scripts. The unsorted, CD4+ and CD8+ repertoires were each analyzed separately, with the exception of combined analyses, where CD4+ and CD8+ sequences were merged in silico. Clonal expansion was defined as at least a 2-fold frequency increase after treatment relative to C1D1, with a pseudocount of 0.5 for undetected baseline clones. Clones with 0 or 1 copy at C1D1 were classified as singleton clones, and clones with 2 or more copies were classified as non-singleton clones. By matching protein sequences in sorted samples from the same patient, clones expanded in unsorted samples were annotated as CD4+, CD8+ or unknown. Wilcoxon tests were applied to paired samples to test diversity changes from C1D1 to C4D1. Entries here come from immuneACCESS through TCRdb and include only in-frame sequences with V and J called. Some clones fail to appear in such tables; in the studies checked, an unresolved V gene covers under half of the shortfall, and the cause of the remainder is unknown. V, J and clone size are taken as reported in that table, and D and trimming were inferred from the DNA itself. A total of some 63,000 clones appear in this sample, under 95% of them only once. The ten largest clonotypes hold more than 7.5% of the sample.

The source material was peripheral blood mononuclear cells (PBMCs), sampled at baseline. This sequence originates from a human donor with classical Hodgkin lymphoma.

The nucleotide sequence reads as follows: TGCAGCGTTGCCGGCGATCGTCGGACAGGGGCCACCGGGGAGCTGTTTTTT. It is translated as CSVAGDRRTGATGELFF. The chain is encoded by TRBV29-1 joined to TRBJ2-2, with 9 bases in between that match TRBD1. V ends up 4 bases short and J 4 bases short, with an unmatched junction base count of 13. The CDR3 runs 17 amino acids, cysteine and phenylalanine included. The sequence is cut down to CDR3 DNA, 51 bases in frame from base 1. CDR1 and CDR2 are drawn from the germline V gene: SQVTM, ANQGSEA.